This is a list of T cell receptor beta chains from one sample in a study of T-cell memory formation after mild COVID-19. TCRdb fed the 5' RACE reads into MiXCR, producing one record per CDR3 protein. The table lists about 260,000 distinct CDR3 sequences, over 15% of them singletons. The specimen was PBMCs or a T cell subset sorted from them (not recorded which). These receptors were taken from a man younger than 35 who had mild COVID-19 (a few samples of this study predate the infection). Cell type and time point are not known. Both conserved end residues are part of each CDR3. A D gene is named only where the DNA matches it firmly. Clone size, where shown, is once, few, many, or a class for clones that have expanded.

CDR3,DNA,J,V,size,D
CASSSDSETQYF,TGTGCCAGCAGCAGTGATTCGGAGACCCAGTACTTC,TRBJ2-5,TRBV7-3,few,NA
CASSSGTGTHSNYGYTF,TGTGCCAGCAGTTCCGGGACAGGGACCCATAGTAACTATGGCTACACCTTC,TRBJ1-2,TRBV28,few,TRBD1
CASSVELARTEQFF,TGTGCCAGCAGCGTAGAACTAGCGAGGACCGAGCAGTTCTTC,TRBJ2-1,TRBV9,NA,TRBD2
CASSFGDSLTDTQYF,TGTGCCAGCAGCTTTGGGGACAGCCTCACAGATACGCAGTATTTT,TRBJ2-3,TRBV7-6,NA,TRBD1
CASSMIDESPGHNGYTF,TGTGCCAGCAGCATGATAGATGAGAGTCCGGGGCACAATGGCTACACCTTC,TRBJ1-2,TRBV7-6,NA,NA
CASSSDSATTQYF,TGTGCCAGCAGCTCGGACTCAGCTACGACCCAGTACTTC,TRBJ2-5,TRBV7-2,NA,NA
CASSLGTGGKAFF,TGTGCCAGCAGCCTAGGGACAGGCGGAAAAGCTTTCTTT,TRBJ1-1,TRBV7-3,many,TRBD1
CATSRDWSTSTDTQYF,TGTGCCACCAGCAGAGATTGGTCGACTAGCACAGATACGCAGTATTTT,TRBJ2-3,TRBV15,many,NA
CASSIGQGFYGYTF,TGTGCCAGCAGTATTGGACAGGGGTTCTATGGCTACACCTTC,TRBJ1-2,TRBV6-6,few,TRBD1
CASSSGTTRSETQYF,TGCGCCAGCAGCAGCGGGACTACAAGGAGCGAGACCCAGTACTTC,TRBJ2-5,TRBV5-1,NA,TRBD2
CASSAGTRITGELFF,TGTGCCAGCAGCGCCGGGACTAGGATTACCGGGGAGCTGTTTTTT,TRBJ2-2,TRBV3-1,NA,TRBD2
CASSVRADTQYF,TGCGCCAGCAGTGTCCGGGCAGATACGCAGTATTTT,TRBJ2-3,TRBV10-2,many,NA
CSARLAGGRETQYF,TGCAGTGCTAGACTAGCGGGGGGGAGAGAGACCCAGTACTTC,TRBJ2-5,TRBV20-1,NA,TRBD2
CASSFADTQYF,TGTGCCAGCAGCTTCGCGGATACGCAGTATTTT,TRBJ2-3,TRBV7-9,many,NA
CASSPRGTPNSIQYF,TGTGCCAGCAGCCCCCGGGGGACCCCAAACAGCATTCAGTACTTC,TRBJ2-4,TRBV7-9,few,NA
CASSLIPTSGDFEQFF,TGCGCCAGCAGCCTTATCCCGACTAGCGGGGATTTCGAGCAGTTCTTC,TRBJ2-1,TRBV5-1,NA,TRBD2
CASSRGQINQPQHF,TGTGCCAGCAGTCGGGGACAGATCAATCAGCCCCAGCATTTT,TRBJ1-5,TRBV6-5,many,TRBD1
CASSQVSPVGAFF,TGCGCCAGCAGCCAAGTGTCGCCGGTGGGAGCTTTCTTT,TRBJ1-1,TRBV4-1,few,NA
CASSIFDNNEQFF,TGTGCCAGCAGCATATTCGACAACAATGAGCAGTTCTTC,TRBJ2-1,TRBV7-9,many,NA